Here is one T cell receptor beta chain with its context. Its antigen has not been determined. The record has no base qualities; no much larger clone is one base away. The data derive from a study of vaccination and CD4 T cells after COVID-19 (dated by TCRdb to the early 2020s). At the level of the whole study: Convalescent patients had a positive SARS-CoV-2 result on nasal swab PCR, and of these patients, several had mild disease and one had severe disease. Six males and four females were included in the convalescent cohort, with two Hispanic individuals, seven Caucasians, two Asians and one multiracial person represented. Two doses of either the Pfizer-BioNTech BNT162b2 vaccine (n=8) or the Moderna mRNA-1273 vaccine (n=2) were administered to participants. Post-COVID blood samples from convalescent patients were collected a median of roughly 100 days after diagnosis, with a range of 35 to 161 days. Post-vaccine blood samples were collected a median of 72 days after the second vaccine dose, ranging from about 13 to 250 days. Culture stimuli were overlapping spike peptide pools from SARS-CoV-2 and from the common cold coronaviruses HCoV-NL63, HCoV-OC43 and HCoV-229E. Control cultures received a CEFX viral epitope pool as the positive control, an HIV-1 Nef peptide pool as the negative control, or no peptide. The spike-specific CD4+ TCR repertoire was compared before and after mRNA vaccination in about nine COVID-19 convalescent patients and several infection-naive healthy vaccine recipients. Overall study results and their limits: The number of convalescent patients in the study was relatively small, and the study did not examine early timepoints following natural infection. An increase in the median number of SARS-CoV-2-reactive clonotypes from some 20 after infection to some 40 after vaccination was observed, but the change was not found to be significant. Among the post-vaccine SARS-CoV-2-reactive clones in convalescent patients, a median approximately 90% showed up only after vaccination, which suggests vaccine-specific priming. In convalescent patients, nearly all vaccine-specific clones (304 of 307) were found to be mono-reactive for SARS-CoV-2 spike rather than cross-reactive with common cold coronaviruses.

The library was made by PCR. TCR sequencing of DNA from cultured CD4+ T cells used the Oncomine TCR Beta short-read assay at the Johns Hopkins FTIC core. The QIAamp micro DNA kit was used to extract genomic DNA from the cultured CD4+ T cells. The Oncomine TCR Beta libraries from cultured CD4+ T cells were pooled using unique dual indexes and then sequenced on an Illumina iSeq 100. The original pipeline was this. Non-productive sequences were filtered out, and CDR3s that did not start with C, did not end with F or W, or were shorter than 7 amino acids were discarded. Antigen-specific clonotypes were identified with the MANAFEST web application by comparing peptide-stimulated wells with reference and other culture wells. An FDR below 0.05, an odds ratio above 5, and a productive frequency above 0.1% in at least two of three replicate wells were required for clones to be considered positive. A clonotype was classed as cross-reactive if the clonotype showed significant expansion both in SARS-CoV-2 spike wells and in at least one common cold coronavirus spike condition. Similarity between CDR3 sequences was evaluated in R version 3.6.1 using Levenshtein distances (stringdist) and unrooted phylogenetic trees (ape). The public reads were run again by TCRdb, first through fastp at Q25 and then through MiXCR, and only productive beta chains were kept. Rows with one shared CDR3 protein collapse into an entry with the most common genes and DNA. The V and J calls come from TCRdb's annotation, not from the publication. The sample data list about 7,100 distinct CDR3 sequences, and roughly 61% of these were observed just once. The ten biggest clones cover over 25% of the sample.

Reading from cysteine to phenylalanine, the CDR3 counts 15 amino acids. Only the CDR3 DNA stays, 45 bases, in frame from base 1. CDR1 and CDR2 are drawn from the germline V gene: MNHNS, SASEGT. V is shortened by 1 base, J by 4 bases, and the region joining them spans 11 bases. The treatment or condition label here, explained by the study, means: roughly ten-day PBMC culture with coronavirus spike peptide pools or control peptides (ViraFEST assay). The ViraFEST assay, used in the study, expanded antigen-specific T cells with peptide pools and then identified the expanded clonotypes through TCR sequencing. The positive SARS-CoV-2 PCR tests of the convalescent patients were dated from March to December 2020, before the Alpha, Beta and Delta variants emerged in the United States. Under 2.5 million PBMCs per well were cultured in IMDM with roughly 5% human AB serum and 8 to 10 IU/ml IL-2, plus 10 ug/ml peptide pools. On days 3 and 7, half of the culture medium was replaced with fresh IL-2-containing medium. Once the cells had been in culture for around nine days, the EasySep CD4+ T cell isolation kit was used to isolate CD4+ T cells by negative selection. Ficoll-Paque Plus gradient centrifugation was used to isolate PBMCs from whole blood, and the isolated PBMCs were then either used fresh or cryopreserved at -140C. Each culture condition was generally run in triplicate wells.

The sequence links TRBV6-1 to TRBJ1-5, with the D gene too uncertain to name. Sequencing input: CD4+ T cells from blood, cultured in vitro. The receptor was derived from a human donor who had recovered from COVID-19. The DNA sequence is TGTGCCAGCAGTGAAGGGTCGATAGATAATCAGCCCCAGCATTTT. This codes for CASSEGSIDNQPQHF.